What follows are 32 T cell receptor beta chains derived from one specimen sequenced in a study of identifying expanded T cells in peripheral blood. Libraries were prepared by immunoSEQ multiplex PCR; TCRdb keeps only in-frame clonotypes and omits some of them. The sample includes 100,000 or so clones, around nine tenths of them seen just once. Specimen: blood. The receptors were sampled from a person aged 18-70 years in good health.

This clone appeared a single time. The CDR3 loop reads CASSSGDETSYEQYF. The CDR3 bases are TGTGCCAGCAGCTCAGGGGACGAAACCTCCTACGAGCAGTACTTC. The rearrangement joins TRBV5-8 to TRBJ2-7, with a weak D call TRBD1 (6 bases). The length of the CDR3 is 15 residues. V lost 3 bases and J 0 bases, leaving 13 bases between the germline ends. The germline gives CDR1 SGHTS, CDR2 YDEGEE.

This clone has a handful of counts. V usage is TRBV4-3 and J usage is TRBJ1-6; D remains unclear. The CDR3 extends over 13 amino acids. The V gene's germline CDR1 is LGHNA and CDR2 YSLEER. Trimming took 1 base from V and 12 from J, leaving 10 bases between them. The CDR3 is CASSQGTRQPLHF. Written as DNA, the CDR3 is TGCGCCAGCAGCCAAGGGACCCGGCAACCCCTCCACTTT.

A single count supports this clone. The V call is TRBV11-2, the J call TRBJ2-5; D is uncertain. Trimming removed 1 base at V and 2 bases at J, with 8 bases between. CDR3 size: 14 residues. The germline gives CDR1 SGHAT, CDR2 FQNNGV. The CDR3 sequence is CASSLGGSQETQYF. The CDR3 DNA sequence: TGTGCCAGCAGCTTAGGCGGTTCACAAGAGACCCAGTACTTC.

This clone has just a few counts. The identical CDR3 is also encoded by other nucleotide sequences in the sample. The chain employs TRBV6-5 and TRBJ2-7, with TRBD2 matching over 8 bases. From germline, CDR1 is MNHEY and CDR2 SVGAGI. The junction had 7 bases not matched to a gene; V was cut back by 6 bases and J by 6 bases. The CDR3 is 13 amino acids. CDR3 in amino acids: CASSRGGGTEQYF. The CDR3 DNA follows: TGTGCCAGCAGCCGGGGGGGAGGGACCGAGCAGTACTTC.

This clone was counted once. The chain combines TRBV27 with TRBJ2-7; 7 nucleotides line up with TRBD1. V lost 10 bases to trimming and J lost 3 bases; unmatched junction nucleotides: 3. CDR3 length: 11 amino acids. Germline CDR1 is MNHEY and CDR2 is SMNVEV (reference sequence). CDR3 residues: CATGQYYEQYF. The CDR3 DNA sequence: TGTGCCACGGGACAGTACTACGAGCAGTACTTC.

V is TRBV13 and J is TRBJ2-7; D not resolved. Germline values: CDR1 PRHDT, CDR2 FYEKMQ (reference sequence). Between the trimmed V and J ends, which lost 4 bases and 1 base, there was a span of 17 bases. The CDR3 loop spans 16 amino acids. The CDR3 DNA sequence: TGTGCCAGCAGCTCCAGTATCGAACAGAGGTCCTACGAGCAGTACTTC. As protein: CASSSSIEQRSYEQYF.

The genes are TRBV19 and TRBJ1-4; D remains ambiguous. The CDR3 runs to 13 residues. The V and J ends lost 7 bases and 4 bases respectively, with 10 bases between them. CDR1 and CDR2 (germline): LNHDA, SQIVND (reference sequence). The CDR3 DNA sequence: TGTGCCAGTACTAGAACACATAATGAAAAACTGTTTTTT. It encodes CASTRTHNEKLFF.

CDR3 sequence (DNA): TGTGCCAGTAGTCCAGGCGGGGTGGAATATGGCTACACCTTC. This encodes CASSPGGVEYGYTF. This chain connects TRBV19 to TRBJ1-2; no reliable D call. In germline, CDR1 is LNHDA, CDR2 SQIVND (reference sequence). Trimming stripped 5 bases from V and 5 bases from J, with 15 bases between. The CDR3 is 14 residues long.

This CDR3 is CASRAQGTGQETQYF. Written as DNA, the CDR3 is TGTGCCAGCAGGGCCCAGGGAACGGGCCAAGAGACCCAGTACTTC. V gene TRBV2 combines with J gene TRBJ2-5, with TRBD1 as a possible D gene (5 bases). CDR3 length: 15 amino acids. Germline CDR1 is SNHLY and CDR2 is FYNNEI. V was clipped by 6 bases and J by 1 base, with 15 bases between them.

The V and J genes are TRBV6-5 and TRBJ2-7; 9 bases map to TRBD1. Germline CDR1 MNHEY, CDR2 SVGAGI. The CDR3 is 14 residues long. Unmatched junction bases numbered 3, after V lost 2 bases and J lost 4 bases. CDR3 in amino acids: CASSYGTGWYEQYF. Here the CDR3 DNA reads TGTGCCAGCAGTTACGGGACAGGGTGGTACGAGCAGTACTTC.

This clone was observed a single time. This chain connects TRBV6-5 to TRBJ2-7; no clear D gene. Trimming removed 5 bases from V and 4 bases from J, with 3 bases in between. The CDR3 loop spans 10 amino acids. Germline V lookup: CDR1 MNHEY, CDR2 SVGAGI. CDR3 coding DNA: TGTGCCAGCAGTGGGTACGAGCAGTACTTC. Translated: CASSGYEQYF.

This sequence joins TRBV5-4 and TRBJ2-1, with TRBD2 matching 8 bases. The CDR3 runs to 15 residues. Germline V CDR1 and CDR2: SGHNT, YYREEE (reference sequence). V shed 5 bases, J shed 4 bases, and the junction held 8 bases outside the gene matches. The CDR3 loop reads CASSPGTSPYNEQFF. CDR3 bases: TGTGCCAGCAGTCCCGGGACTAGTCCTTACAATGAGCAGTTCTTC.

This clone was seen a single time. The chain couples TRBV27 to TRBJ1-1; D is perhaps TRBD1 (6 bases). With 6 bases removed from V and 3 bases from J, the gap between germline ends came to 14 bases. CDR1 is MNHEY and CDR2 is SMNVEV in the germline V gene (reference sequence). The CDR3 length is 14 residues. The CDR3 here is CASSLRGGDTEAFF. As DNA, the CDR3 is TGTGCCAGCAGCCTTAGGGGGGGGGACACTGAAGCTTTCTTT.

The chain links TRBV11-2 to TRBJ2-1; no firm D call. The CDR3 consists of 15 residues. Germline lookup yields CDR1 SGHAT and CDR2 FQNNGV. Trimming left V 2 bases short and J 6 bases short, with 14 bases between. The CDR3 sequence: CASSLLTHSGNEQFF. DNA of the CDR3: TGTGCCAGCAGCTTACTGACTCATTCGGGCAATGAGCAGTTCTTC.

The chain employs TRBV7-8 and TRBJ1-4; 10 bases fit TRBD1. This CDR3 has 15 amino acids. V was pared by 3 bases and J by 4 bases, with 2 bases of the junction left unmatched. Germline V CDR1 and CDR2: SGHVS, FQNEAQ. CDR3 sequence (DNA): TGTGCCAGCAGCTTGGGGACAGGGGTTAATGAAAAACTGTTTTTT. This translates into CASSLGTGVNEKLFF.

This rearrangement joins TRBV11-2 to TRBJ2-2; D tentatively reads TRBD1 or TRBD2 (6 bases each). The V end lost 5 bases, the J end lost 5 bases, and 15 bases lay between the germline ends. Germline CDR1 SGHAT, CDR2 FQNNGV. This CDR3 region has 15 residues. The DNA of the CDR3 is TGTGCCAGCAGCGCCGGGGGCGCCGGAACCGGGGAGCTGTTTTTT. It yields the protein CASSAGGAGTGELFF.

The rearrangement joins TRBV4-1 to TRBJ2-3, with 13 bases aligning to TRBD2. The germline V gene has CDR1 MGHRA and CDR2 YSYEKL. The CDR3 loop spans 16 amino acids. V lost 4 bases, J lost 3 bases, and 4 bases stayed unmatched. The CDR3 protein is CASSLQLAGGTDTQYF. The CDR3 DNA reads TGCGCCAGCAGCCTCCAACTAGCGGGGGGGACAGATACGCAGTATTTT.

The CDR3 nucleotides are TGTGCCAGTAGTCTCTGGACAGGGACCTACGAGCAGTACTTC. Translating gives CASSLWTGTYEQYF. The V call is TRBV19, the J call TRBJ2-7, with 8 bases that match TRBD1. Trimming took 5 bases from V and 2 from J; bases not matched to a gene: 5. Germline V gene lookup returns CDR1 LNHDA and CDR2 SQIVND (reference sequence). This CDR3 has 14 amino acids.

CDR3 loop: CASTRVGGTEAFF. CDR3 nucleotides: TGTGCCAGCACCCGGGTTGGGGGAACTGAAGCTTTCTTT. The chain couples TRBV11-2 to TRBJ1-1; weak D call: TRBD1 (5 bases). Trimming took off 7 bases at V and 5 bases at J, with 14 bases between the two ends. Germline CDR1 and CDR2: SGHAT and FQNNGV. This CDR3 contains 13 residues.

The chain carries TRBV18 and TRBJ2-7, with TRBD1 matching 11 bases. The CDR3 contains 15 residues. The germline gives CDR1 KGHSH, CDR2 LQKENI. V was clipped by 2 bases and J by 0 bases; unmatched bases: 0. The CDR3 sequence is CASSPGQGASYEQYF. CDR3 nucleotide sequence: TGTGCCAGCTCACCAGGACAGGGGGCCTCCTACGAGCAGTACTTC.

This clone was seen more than once but under ten times. This chain uses TRBV23-1 with TRBJ1-6; D remains ambiguous. TRBV23-1 has ORF status, its function being uncertain. The CDR3 is 10 residues long. Trimming removed 2 bases at V and 13 bases at J, with 3 bases between. For the CDR3, the DNA is TGCGCCAGCAGTCAACTGCCCCTCCACTTT. The encoded protein is CASSQLPLHF.

The rearrangement links TRBV7-9 to TRBJ1-1; unclear D gene. CDR3 length: 12 residues. With 1 base removed from V and 3 bases from J, the gap between germline ends came to 3 bases. Germline V CDR1 and CDR2: SEHNR, FQNEAQ (reference sequence). In DNA, the CDR3 is TGTGCCAGCAGCTTAGGTTACACTGAAGCTTTCTTT. It specifies CASSLGYTEAFF.

The chain links TRBV7-9 to TRBJ2-3, with no clear D. The germline gives CDR1 SEHNR, CDR2 FQNEAQ (reference sequence). The CDR3 is made up of 12 amino acids. Trimming cost V 6 bases and J 4 bases, with 8 bases left between them. CDR3 sequence reads: CASRVNSDTQYF. The DNA for the CDR3 is TGTGCCAGCAGGGTCAATTCAGATACGCAGTATTTT.

The chain carries TRBV28 and TRBJ2-1; no definite D call. CDR1 is MDHEN and CDR2 is SYDVKM in the germline V gene. The CDR3 length is 12 residues. Trimming took off 4 bases at V and 15 bases at J, with 16 bases between the two ends. The CDR3 DNA follows: TGTGCCAGCAGTTCCCGGCCCACCGATAGGTTCTTC. Its translation: CASSSRPTDRFF.

The chain couples TRBV9 to TRBJ2-1, with a weak D call TRBD1 (9 bases). V gave up 4 bases and J gave up 5 bases, with 19 bases separating them. Germline loops: CDR1 SGDLS, CDR2 YYNGEE. This CDR3 has 16 amino acids. The CDR3 reads CASSPPGQGLDNEQFF. CDR3 DNA: TGTGCCAGCAGCCCCCCGGGACAGGGACTAGACAATGAGCAGTTCTTC.

J is TRBJ2-1 and V is TRBV21-1; TRBD1, the D gene given by the table, was not confirmed from the DNA. TRBV21-1 is a pseudogene locus. CDR3 length equals 16 residues. CDR3 DNA sequence: TGTGCCAGCAGCAAAGTGTTAGCAGGGCTTTACAATGAGCAGTTCTTC. Its translation: CASSKVLAGLYNEQFF.

The V and J genes are TRBV7-2 and TRBJ2-3; no clear D gene. V was cut by 4 bases and J by 2 bases, with 19 bases left in between. Germline CDR1 and CDR2: SGHTA and FQGNSA. The CDR3 consists of 17 residues. CDR3 DNA sequence: TGTGCCAGCAGCTCCCAAAGGGTATATCGTTTCACAGATACGCAGTATTTT. This translates into CASSSQRVYRFTDTQYF. Full variable domain (remainder filled in from reference TRBV7-2 and TRBJ2-3): GAGVSQSPSNKVTEKGKDVELRCDPISGHTALYWYRQSLGQGLEFLIYFQGNSAPDKSGLPSDRFSAERTGGSVSTLTIQRTQQEDSAVYLCASSSQRVYRFTDTQYFGPGTRLTVL.

The V gene is TRBV7-6, the J gene TRBJ1-4; D perhaps matches TRBD1 (6 bases). With 1 base removed from V and 0 bases from J, the gap between germline ends came to 18 bases. This CDR3 has 19 amino acids. Germline CDR1 and CDR2: SGHVS and FNYEAQ. CDR3 protein: CASSLGYGGSSATNEKLFF. The CDR3 DNA follows: TGTGCCAGCAGCTTAGGTTATGGGGGCTCGTCGGCAACTAATGAAAAACTGTTTTTT.

The rearrangement joins TRBV7-2 to TRBJ1-1; D is possibly TRBD1 (6 bases). CDR1 is SGHTA, CDR2 FQGNSA, per germline. CDR3 length: 14 residues. Trimming left V 1 base short and J 11 bases short, with 17 bases between. CDR3 region: CASSLVLVGAPAFF. The CDR3 DNA follows: TGTGCCAGCAGCTTAGTCTTGGTGGGGGCGCCGGCTTTCTTT.

The chain recombines TRBV7-2 with TRBJ2-3; 8 nucleotides agree with TRBD2. Germline-derived CDR1 and CDR2 are SGHTA and FQGNSA. Germline trimming cut 5 bases from V and 2 bases from J; bases unmatched to any gene: 3. The CDR3 consists of 14 residues. CDR3 bases: TGTGCCAGCAGCCCGGGAGGGGTCACAGATACGCAGTATTTT. Amino acids: CASSPGGVTDTQYF.

The gene calls are TRBV7-2 and TRBJ2-7; 9 bases map to TRBD1. The germline V gene has CDR1 SGHTA and CDR2 FQGNSA. CDR3 length: 19 amino acids. V was clipped by 1 base and J by 0 bases; unmatched bases: 13. CDR3 nucleotide sequence: TGTGCCAGCAGCTTAGTTCCTCCTTCCGGGACAGGGAGCTCCTACGAGCAGTACTTC. Encoded protein: CASSLVPPSGTGSSYEQYF.

This rearrangement joins TRBV29-1 to TRBJ1-1; D call uncertain. The germline V gene encodes CDR1 SQVTM and CDR2 ANQGSEA. With 1 base removed from V and 5 bases from J, the gap between germline ends came to 5 bases. The CDR3 covers 11 residues. CDR3 nucleotide sequence: TGCAGCGTTGAAGGAGGGACTGAAGCTTTCTTT. Encoded protein: CSVEGGTEAFF.